Presented here are 27 T cell receptor beta chains from one specimen sequenced in a study of CD8 T cells in ankylosing spondylitis. Study-level findings and limits: It appeared that ankylosing spondylitis blood was characterized by a TCR beta motif of under ten highly homologous variants.

No antigen has been identified for these receptors. Using its own MiXCR run on the 5' RACE reads, TCRdb lists one record per CDR3 protein. The table shows fewer than 550,000 distinct CDR3 sequences, with approximately 5% occurring only once. Sequenced material: blood, either unsorted or a sorted T cell fraction (not recorded which). The receptors were sampled from a male donor with ankylosing spondylitis.

This clonotype was counted ten times or more. The chain has TRBV5-6 and TRBJ1-4; D is uncertain. V was trimmed by 4 bases and J by 5 bases, leaving 15 bases between them. CDR1 is SGHDT, CDR2 YYEEEE, per germline. CDR3 length equals 15 residues. The CDR3 region is CASSPSSGRNEKLFF. The CDR3 region has the DNA TGTGCCAGCAGCCCCAGCTCTGGGAGGAATGAAAAACTGTTTTTT.

This clonotype was observed at least ten times. The J gene is TRBJ2-2, the V gene TRBV24-1, with D perhaps matching TRBD2 (5 bases). The ends were cut back, 5 bases at V and 2 bases at J, with 8 bases in the middle. There are 14 residues in the CDR3. CDR1 and CDR2 (germline): KGHDR, SFDVKD. The CDR3 nucleotides read TGTGCCACCAGTGTTTCGGGAAACACCGGGGAGCTGTTTTTT. The encoded protein is CATSVSGNTGELFF.

This clonotype was seen at least ten times. The V gene is TRBV4-1, the J gene TRBJ2-3; D perhaps matches TRBD2 (6 bases). There are 13 residues in the CDR3. Germline V lookup: CDR1 MGHRA, CDR2 YSYEKL. Trimming removed 2 bases at V and 8 bases at J, with 11 bases between. DNA for the CDR3: TGCGCCAGCAGCCAACGGGGGATTGGTACGCAGTATTTT. Translated, it gives CASSQRGIGTQYF.

In the case of this clonotype: A much larger clone lies one base from this, so it may be a read error. This chain joins TRBV6-5 and TRBJ2-7; 10 positions match TRBD1. Germline loops: CDR1 MNHEY, CDR2 SVGAGI. The CDR3 loop spans 15 amino acids. The CDR3 is CSSSDSGDRGYEQYF. CDR3 bases: TGTTCCAGCAGTGACTCGGGGGACAGGGGCTACGAGCAGTACTTC.

This clonotype was counted many times. The V call is TRBV20-1, the J call TRBJ2-2; D tentatively fits TRBD1 or TRBD2 (5 bases each). This CDR3 has 13 residues. Germline V lookup: CDR1 DFQATT, CDR2 SNEGSKA (reference sequence). V lost 5 bases and J lost 8, with 15 bases in between. CDR3 nucleotide sequence: TGCAGTGCTGTCCGGGACCCAGCTGGGGAGCTGTTTTTT. The encoded protein is CSAVRDPAGELFF.

The table lists this clonotype with a few counts. The chain employs TRBV4-3 and TRBJ2-7, with 8 bases matching TRBD2. Germline assignment: CDR1 LGHNA and CDR2 YSLEER. J gave up 0 bases and V 0 bases, and 7 bases lay outside the gene matches. The CDR3 has 17 amino acids. CDR3 loop: CASSQDGGLAISYEQYF. The CDR3 region has the DNA TGCGCCAGCAGCCAAGATGGTGGACTAGCCATCTCCTACGAGCAGTACTTC.

This clonotype was observed at least ten times. This chain connects TRBV7-6 to TRBJ2-3; D call uncertain. Germline values: CDR1 SGHVS, CDR2 FNYEAQ. Deletions cut 5 bases from V and 6 bases from J, with 24 bases between. CDR3 length equals 17 residues. Written as DNA, the CDR3 is TGTGCCAGCAGCCCCCGATATCGAACTGTTCACTGGGATACGCAGTATTTT. As protein: CASSPRYRTVHWDTQYF.

This clonotype was found many times. CDR3 amino acids: CAISESHLSSTEAFF. The DNA of the CDR3 is TGTGCCATCAGTGAGTCGCACCTCTCGTCCACTGAAGCTTTCTTT. The chain joins TRBV10-3 to TRBJ1-1; D gene uncertain. Germline CDR1 is ENHRY and CDR2 is SYGVKD. V was pared by 0 bases and J by 4 bases, with 12 bases between. The CDR3 has 15 amino acids.

In its sample, this clonotype was seen many times. The chain is built from TRBV5-1 and TRBJ2-1, with 8 bases lining up with TRBD2. The length of the CDR3 is 14 residues. The V gene's germline CDR1 is SGHRS and CDR2 YFSETQ. V lost 6 bases and J lost 5; bases outside the gene matches: 7. CDR3 in amino acids: CASTPTSGNNEQFF. The CDR3 DNA sequence: TGCGCCAGCACCCCTACTAGCGGAAACAATGAGCAGTTCTTC.

As for this clonotype: A much larger clone differs by one base, so this may be a read error. This CDR3 reads CASIDPGEQYF. The DNA for the CDR3 is TGTGCCAGCATCGACCCCGGCGAGCAGTACTTC. The chain has TRBV7-9 and TRBJ2-7; D gene ambiguous. This CDR3 contains 11 residues. V was cut by 7 bases and J by 6 bases, with 10 bases left in between. Germline lookup yields CDR1 SEHNR and CDR2 FQNEAQ (reference sequence).

The sample holds many counts of this clonotype. J is TRBJ2-3 and V is TRBV7-9, with 8 bases matching TRBD2. The CDR3 has 16 amino acids. Trimming removed 5 bases from V and 5 bases from J; junction bases left unmatched: 12. Germline V gene lookup returns CDR1 SEHNR and CDR2 FQNEAQ (reference sequence). CDR3 region: CASSPTSDLPGDTQYF. The DNA for the CDR3 is TGTGCCAGCAGCCCGACTAGCGACCTTCCAGGAGATACGCAGTATTTT.

The chain combines TRBV4-1 with TRBJ2-7; D gene unclear. V was trimmed by 4 bases and J by 0 bases, leaving 25 bases between them. The CDR3 contains 19 residues. The germline V gene encodes CDR1 MGHRA and CDR2 YSYEKL. CDR3 sequence reads: CASSPSPVVLTASSYEQYF. CDR3 bases: TGCGCCAGCAGCCCCTCTCCTGTGGTATTAACAGCCAGCTCCTACGAGCAGTACTTC.

The genes are TRBV5-6 and TRBJ1-6; D is uncertain. Germline CDR1 and CDR2: SGHDT and YYEEEE. The CDR3 covers 16 residues. V was trimmed by 0 bases and J by 3 bases, leaving 10 bases between them. CDR3 loop: CASSLGPQIYNSPLHF. CDR3 bases: TGTGCCAGCAGCTTGGGACCGCAAATCTATAATTCACCCCTCCACTTT.

This clonotype was observed at least ten times. CDR3 DNA: TGTGCCAGCAGCCAGTCGGAGGTGTGGGGGAACTATGGCTACACCTTC. It translates to CASSQSEVWGNYGYTF. The chain uses TRBV4-2 and TRBJ1-2; TRBD1 is a possible D gene (5 bases). CDR1 and CDR2 (germline): LGHNA, YNFKEQ. The length of the CDR3 is 16 residues. V lost 3 bases and J 2 bases, leaving 16 bases between the germline ends.

This clonotype appeared a few times. V is TRBV14 and J is TRBJ1-2; TRBD1 is a possible D gene (5 bases). Looked up from germline, CDR1 is SGHDN and CDR2 is FVKESK. Trimming removed 4 bases at V and 8 bases at J, with 14 bases between. This CDR3 is built from 13 residues. The DNA of the CDR3 is TGTGCCAGCAGCCCCGACAGATTAAGCGGCTACACCTTC. Translating it yields CASSPDRLSGYTF.

This clonotype was detected ten times or more. V gene TRBV4-3 combines with J gene TRBJ2-2; TRBD2 might be the D (6 bases). V lost 1 base, J lost 7 bases, and 10 bases lay in between. Germline V gives CDR1 LGHNA, CDR2 YSLEER. This CDR3 comprises 14 residues. The CDR3 nucleotides are TGCGCCAGCAGCCAAGGCCGACTAGTCGGGGAGCTGTTTTTT. The encoded protein is CASSQGRLVGELFF.

This clonotype was detected ten times or more. This CDR3 reads CASSTGLAGMWNEQFF. Here the CDR3 DNA reads TGCGCCAGCAGCACCGGACTAGCGGGAATGTGGAATGAGCAGTTCTTC. This chain connects TRBV5-1 to TRBJ2-1; 12 nucleotides match TRBD2. This CDR3 has 16 amino acids. Unmatched junction bases numbered 9, after V lost 4 bases and J lost 7 bases. CDR1 is SGHRS and CDR2 is YFSETQ in the germline V gene.

This clonotype was counted ten times or more. The rearrangement joins TRBV20-1 to TRBJ1-5; D perhaps matches TRBD1 (5 bases). Trimming pared 6 bases from V and 5 bases from J, leaving 17 bases between. This CDR3 has 14 residues. Germline assignment: CDR1 DFQATT and CDR2 SNEGSKA (reference sequence). The CDR3: CSAGDDAGDQPQHF. The CDR3 DNA sequence: TGCAGTGCCGGGGACGACGCGGGTGATCAGCCCCAGCATTTT.

The V gene is TRBV20-1, the J gene TRBJ2-1; TRBD2 is a possible D gene (6 bases). Trimming took 1 base from V and 4 from J, leaving 17 bases between them. CDR3 length: 16 residues. Germline CDR1 and CDR2: DFQATT and SNEGSKA (reference sequence). CDR3 coding DNA: TGCAGTGCTAGAGTTAGCGAGGGAGGAGCATACAATGAGCAGTTCTTC. Protein: CSARVSEGGAYNEQFF.

Ten or more counts support this clonotype. The chain couples TRBV20-1 to TRBJ1-2, with D unclear. The V and J ends lost 1 base and 12 bases respectively, with 15 bases between them. Germline V lookup: CDR1 DFQATT, CDR2 SNEGSKA (reference sequence). CDR3 length equals 12 residues. The CDR3 DNA is TGCAGTGCTAGAGTAAATGGCCATCGAGACACCTTC. Its translation: CSARVNGHRDTF.

In this sample, this clonotype turned up many times. The chain has TRBV29-1 and TRBJ1-4, with TRBD1 as a possible D gene (6 bases). This CDR3 contains 12 residues. Germline lookup yields CDR1 SQVTM and CDR2 ANQGSEA. The CDR3 protein is CGAGANGEKLFF. CDR3 coding DNA: TGCGGAGCGGGGGCGAATGGTGAAAAACTGTTTTTT.

This clonotype was detected ten times or more. The chain links TRBV10-3 to TRBJ2-1, with 8 positions matching TRBD2. The CDR3 length is 14 residues. Trimming cost V 0 bases and J 7 bases; bases outside gene matches: 2. Germline V lookup: CDR1 ENHRY, CDR2 SYGVKD. Written as DNA, the CDR3 is TGTGCCATCAGTGAGTCCGCTAGCGGGAATGAGCAGTTCTTC. This gives the protein CAISESASGNEQFF.

This clonotype was observed a handful of times. The chain is built from TRBV6-1 and TRBJ2-2; 7 bases agree with TRBD2. The V gene's germline CDR1 is MNHNS and CDR2 SASEGT. The CDR3 is 15 residues long. Losses at the gene ends were 8 bases for V and 4 bases for J; bases not matched to a gene: 10. The CDR3 DNA reads TGTGCCAGCGGCCATAGCGGGCTAGGCACCGGGGAGCTGTTTTTT. Protein: CASGHSGLGTGELFF.

This clonotype was counted at least ten times. The chain is built from TRBV24-1 and TRBJ2-1; TRBD2 matches at 14 bases. V gave up 3 bases and J gave up 8 bases; unmatched junction bases: 5. CDR3 length: 16 residues. Germline CDR1 is KGHDR and CDR2 is SFDVKD. CDR3 bases: TGTGCCACCAGTGATCCGACTAGCGGGAGGGCTCATGAGCAGTTCTTC. Its protein product is CATSDPTSGRAHEQFF.

This clonotype appeared many times. This sequence joins TRBV9 and TRBJ2-5; D gene uncertain. The length of the CDR3 is 14 residues. V was pared by 6 bases and J by 3 bases, with 15 bases between. From germline, CDR1 is SGDLS and CDR2 YYNGEE. CDR3 residues: CASTLGPVEETQYF. CDR3 DNA: TGTGCCAGCACTCTTGGCCCGGTGGAAGAGACCCAGTACTTC.

V is TRBV7-9 and J is TRBJ1-2; TRBD1 matches 12 bases. After removal of 5 bases from V and 4 bases from J, the junction contained 5 bases not matched to a gene. CDR3 length: 15 amino acids. Germline V CDR1 and CDR2: SEHNR, FQNEAQ (reference sequence). This CDR3 reads CASSTGTGGLYGYTF. CDR3 sequence (DNA): TGTGCCAGCAGCACGGGGACAGGGGGCCTCTATGGCTACACCTTC. Combining the CDR3 with reference TRBV7-9 and TRBJ1-2 gives the whole variable domain DTGVSQNPRHKITKRGQNVTFRCDPISEHNRLYWYRQTLGQGPEFLTYFQNEAQLEKSRLLSDRFSAERPKGSFSTLEIQRTEQGDSAMYLCASSTGTGGLYGYTFGSGTRLTVV.

This clonotype was seen only a few times. The chain is built from TRBV20-1 and TRBJ2-1; D remains ambiguous. CDR1 and CDR2 from the germline V gene are DFQATT and SNEGSKA (reference sequence). The CDR3 totals 14 residues. V shed 3 bases and J shed 0 bases, with 9 bases lying between them. CDR3 sequence (DNA): TGCAGTGCTAGGTCTCTCAGCTCCTACAATGAGCAGTTCTTC. This translates into CSARSLSSYNEQFF.